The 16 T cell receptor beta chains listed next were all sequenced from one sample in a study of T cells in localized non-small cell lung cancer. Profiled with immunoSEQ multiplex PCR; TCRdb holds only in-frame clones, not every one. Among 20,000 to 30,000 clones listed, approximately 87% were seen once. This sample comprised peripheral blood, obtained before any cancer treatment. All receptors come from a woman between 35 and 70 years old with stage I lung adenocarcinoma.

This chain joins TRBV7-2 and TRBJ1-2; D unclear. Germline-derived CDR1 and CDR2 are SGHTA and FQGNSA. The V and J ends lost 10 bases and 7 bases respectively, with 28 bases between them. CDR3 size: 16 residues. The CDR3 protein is CAIQPAEKTYFSGYTF. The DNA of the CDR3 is TGTGCCATCCAACCCGCCGAAAAAACTTACTTCTCTGGCTACACCTTC.

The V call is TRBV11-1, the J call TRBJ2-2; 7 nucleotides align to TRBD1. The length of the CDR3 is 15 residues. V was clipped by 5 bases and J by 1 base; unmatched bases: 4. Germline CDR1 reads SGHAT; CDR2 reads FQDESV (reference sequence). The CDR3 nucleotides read TGTGCCAGCAGCCCAAGGACAGGGAACACCGGGGAGCTGTTTTTT. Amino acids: CASSPRTGNTGELFF.

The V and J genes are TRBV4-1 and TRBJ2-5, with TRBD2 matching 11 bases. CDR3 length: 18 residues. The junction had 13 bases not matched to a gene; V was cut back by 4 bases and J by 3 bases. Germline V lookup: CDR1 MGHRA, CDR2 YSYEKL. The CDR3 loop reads CASSLNPRLAGMEETQYF. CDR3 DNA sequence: TGCGCCAGCAGCCTCAACCCCCGACTAGCGGGGATGGAAGAGACCCAGTACTTC.

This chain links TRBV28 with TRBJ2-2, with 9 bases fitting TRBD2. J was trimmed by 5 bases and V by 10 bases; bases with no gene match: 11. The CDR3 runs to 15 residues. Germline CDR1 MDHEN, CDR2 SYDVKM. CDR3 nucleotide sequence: TGTGCCACCCTAAAAGGACTAGCGTGGACCGGGGAGCTGTTTTTT. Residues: CATLKGLAWTGELFF.

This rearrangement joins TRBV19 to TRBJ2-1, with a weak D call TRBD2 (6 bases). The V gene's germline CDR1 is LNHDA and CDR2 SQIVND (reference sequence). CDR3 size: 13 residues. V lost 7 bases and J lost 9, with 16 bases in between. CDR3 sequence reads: CASKASALSEQFF. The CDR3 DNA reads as TGTGCCAGTAAAGCTAGCGCCTTGAGTGAGCAGTTCTTC. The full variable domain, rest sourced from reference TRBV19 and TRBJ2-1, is DGGITQSPKYLFRKEGQNVTLSCEQNLNHDAMYWYRQDPGQGLRLIYYSQIVNDFQKGDIAEGYSVSREKKESFPLTVTSAQKNPTAFYLCASKASALSEQFFGPGTRLTVL.

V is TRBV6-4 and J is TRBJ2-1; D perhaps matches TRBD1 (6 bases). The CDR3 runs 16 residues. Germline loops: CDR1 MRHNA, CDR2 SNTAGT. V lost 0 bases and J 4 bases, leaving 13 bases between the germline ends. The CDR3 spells CASSDSPTQGYNEQFF. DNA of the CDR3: TGTGCCAGCAGTGACTCACCGACCCAGGGGTACAATGAGCAGTTCTTC.

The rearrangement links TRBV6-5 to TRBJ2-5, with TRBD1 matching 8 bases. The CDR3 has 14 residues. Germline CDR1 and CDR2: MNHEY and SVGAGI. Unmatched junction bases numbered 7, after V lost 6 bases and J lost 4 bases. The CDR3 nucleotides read TGTGCCAGCAGACCTACAGGGGGGAGAGAGACCCAGTACTTC. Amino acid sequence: CASRPTGGRETQYF.

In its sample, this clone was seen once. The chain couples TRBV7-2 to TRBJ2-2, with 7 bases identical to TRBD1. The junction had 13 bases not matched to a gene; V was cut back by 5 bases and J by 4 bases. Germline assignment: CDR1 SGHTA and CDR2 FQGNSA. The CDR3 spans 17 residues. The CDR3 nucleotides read TGTGCCAGCAGCCTGATCGCCGGGACAGCTAGCACCGGGGAGCTGTTTTTT. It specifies CASSLIAGTASTGELFF. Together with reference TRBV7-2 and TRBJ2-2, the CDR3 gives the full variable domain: GAGVSQSPSNKVTEKGKDVELRCDPISGHTALYWYRQSLGQGLEFLIYFQGNSAPDKSGLPSDRFSAERTGGSVSTLTIQRTQQEDSAVYLCASSLIAGTASTGELFFGEGSRLTVL.

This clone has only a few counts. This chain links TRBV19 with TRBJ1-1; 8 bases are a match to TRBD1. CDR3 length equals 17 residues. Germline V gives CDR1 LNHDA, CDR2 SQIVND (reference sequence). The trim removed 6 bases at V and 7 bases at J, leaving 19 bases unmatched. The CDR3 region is CASRIHKPRGPSGEAFF. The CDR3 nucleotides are TGTGCCAGTAGGATCCACAAACCCAGGGGGCCCAGCGGTGAAGCTTTCTTT.

In DNA, the CDR3 is TGCGCCAGCAGCTTGGGGGAATACTACGAGCAGTACTTC. It encodes CASSLGEYYEQYF. This chain joins TRBV5-1 and TRBJ2-7; no clear D gene. The CDR3 runs 13 residues. CDR1 SGHRS and CDR2 YFSETQ come from the germline V gene. Deletions cut 0 bases from V and 3 bases from J, with 7 bases between.

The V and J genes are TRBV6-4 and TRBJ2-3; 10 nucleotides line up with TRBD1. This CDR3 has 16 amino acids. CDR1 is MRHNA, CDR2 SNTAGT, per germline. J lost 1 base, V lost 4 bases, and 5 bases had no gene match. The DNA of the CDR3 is TGTGCCAGCAGTGCATCCGGGACAGGGGGCACAGATACGCAGTATTTT. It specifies CASSASGTGGTDTQYF.

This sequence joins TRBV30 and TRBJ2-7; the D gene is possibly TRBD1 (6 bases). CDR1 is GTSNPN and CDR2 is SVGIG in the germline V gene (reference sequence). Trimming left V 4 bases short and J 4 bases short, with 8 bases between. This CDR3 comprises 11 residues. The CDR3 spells CAWTTGYEQYF. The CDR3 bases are TGTGCCTGGACGACAGGTTACGAGCAGTACTTC.

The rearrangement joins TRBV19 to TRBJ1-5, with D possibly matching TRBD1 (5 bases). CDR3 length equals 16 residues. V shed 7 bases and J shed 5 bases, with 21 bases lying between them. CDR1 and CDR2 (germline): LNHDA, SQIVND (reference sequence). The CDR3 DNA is TGTGCCAGTACGGCCGGTCGGGGGTCCCGGGATCAGCCCCAGCATTTT. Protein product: CASTAGRGSRDQPQHF.

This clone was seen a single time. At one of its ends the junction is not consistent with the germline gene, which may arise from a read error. CDR3 DNA sequence: TGTGCTAGCAGCCAAACCGCGGGACAGCTCTCCAATGAGCAGTTCTTC. This encodes CASSQTAGQLSNEQFF. The rearrangement uses TRBV7-7 and TRBJ2-1, with TRBD1 as a possible D gene (7 bases). Germline V gene sequence: CDR1 SSHAT, CDR2 FNYEAQ (reference sequence). The CDR3 length is 16 residues.

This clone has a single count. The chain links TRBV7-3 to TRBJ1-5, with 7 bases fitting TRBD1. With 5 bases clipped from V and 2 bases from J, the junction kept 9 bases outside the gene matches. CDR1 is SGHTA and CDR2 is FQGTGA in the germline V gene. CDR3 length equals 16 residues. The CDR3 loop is CASSAQFDRGNQPQHF. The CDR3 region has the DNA TGTGCCAGCAGCGCTCAATTTGACAGGGGCAATCAGCCCCAGCATTTT.

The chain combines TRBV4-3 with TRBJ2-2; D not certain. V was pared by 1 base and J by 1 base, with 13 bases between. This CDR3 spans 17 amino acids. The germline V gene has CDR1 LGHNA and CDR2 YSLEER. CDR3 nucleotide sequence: TGCGCCAGCAGCCAAGGAGTGGGGATGGTGAACACCGGGGAGCTGTTTTTT. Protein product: CASSQGVGMVNTGELFF.